Here is one TCR beta chain with its context. What it binds is not known. A multiplex PCR was run with 60 Vbeta primers and 13 Jbeta primers. Generated by immunoSEQ multiplex PCR, the TCRdb table keeps only in-frame clones and is missing some. This table lists tens of thousands of clones. This sample is drawn from a study of cytomegalovirus exposure and HLA in healthy donors. Overall study findings and caveats: Specific recognition of CMV antigens was confirmed in vitro for three chains (all CMV-associated). Later on, analysis showed that most CMV-associated TCR beta chains appeared to be HLA-restricted.

Germline CDR1 is MNHEY and CDR2 is SVGAGI. This CDR3 comprises 13 residues. Losses at the gene ends were 7 bases for V and 3 bases for J; bases not matched to a gene: 5. The J gene is TRBJ1-2, the V gene TRBV6-5; 7 bases line up with TRBD1. The specimen was PBMCs. The TCR originated in a man aged 30 to 39 in good health and CMV-seronegative. DNA for the CDR3: TGTGCCAGCACTCGGCAGGGGGACTATGGCTACACCTTC. Translation: CASTRQGDYGYTF.